These 15 T cell receptor beta chains were all obtained from the same sample, sequenced in a study of T cells after yellow fever vaccination. TCRdb re-analysed the 5' RACE reads in MiXCR, keeping a single row per CDR3 protein. Here the sample spans roughly 63,000 distinct CDR3 sequences, about 7.8% being singletons. The specimen was CD8+ T cells sorted from PBMCs, collected 15 days after the yellow fever booster vaccination. Receptors originate from a man aged 30 to 39 who received the YFV17D yellow fever vaccine.

This clonotype was counted a few times. This sequence joins TRBV19 and TRBJ1-2; TRBD1 aligns across 8 bases. Germline CDR1 and CDR2: LNHDA and SQIVND (reference sequence). The length of the CDR3 is 15 residues. After removal of 10 bases from V and 3 bases from J, the junction contained 13 bases not matched to a gene. The CDR3: CATVNRDRLDYGYTF. In DNA form, the CDR3 reads TGTGCCACGGTGAACCGGGACAGGCTTGACTATGGCTACACCTTC.

This chain uses TRBV4-3 with TRBJ1-2, with a weak D call TRBD1 (5 bases). Between the trimmed V and J ends, which lost 4 bases and 4 bases, there was a span of 13 bases. The CDR3 sequence is 14 residues long. CDR1 is LGHNA and CDR2 is YSLEER in the germline V gene. CDR3 sequence reads: CASSPNPGGYGYTF. The CDR3 DNA is TGCGCCAGCAGCCCCAACCCGGGGGGCTATGGCTACACCTTC.

This clonotype was counted many times. J is TRBJ2-3 and V is TRBV19; D is possibly TRBD1 (6 bases). Looked up from germline, CDR1 is LNHDA and CDR2 is SQIVND (reference sequence). V was trimmed by 4 bases and J by 6 bases, leaving 11 bases between them. CDR3 length equals 13 residues. The CDR3 nucleotides read TGTGCCAGTAGTAAAGGGGGTGTGGATACGCAGTATTTT. Protein product: CASSKGGVDTQYF.

This clonotype was counted at least ten times. This chain connects TRBV20-1 to TRBJ2-1; 7 bases map to TRBD1. This CDR3 has 13 amino acids. Germline V gene sequence: CDR1 DFQATT, CDR2 SNEGSKA (reference sequence). V was clipped by 5 bases and J by 5 bases; unmatched bases: 6. This CDR3 is CSAAPGQNNEQFF. In nucleotides, the CDR3 is TGCAGTGCTGCGCCGGGACAGAACAATGAGCAGTTCTTC.

This clonotype was found many times. V and J are TRBV5-1 and TRBJ2-3; tentative D call: TRBD1 (6 bases). Germline V gives CDR1 SGHRS, CDR2 YFSETQ. V lost 5 bases and J 2 bases, leaving 15 bases between the germline ends. The CDR3 totals 15 residues. CDR3 amino acids: CASSPQGSPTDTQYF. The CDR3 DNA follows: TGCGCCAGCAGTCCTCAGGGGTCGCCCACAGATACGCAGTATTTT.

This clonotype was seen a few times. CDR3 sequence reads: CASSLGAGPYNEQFF. The CDR3 DNA is TGTGCCAGCAGCTTGGGCGCGGGACCCTACAATGAGCAGTTCTTC. This chain joins TRBV5-6 and TRBJ2-1; D is possibly TRBD2 (6 bases). Germline CDR1 reads SGHDT; CDR2 reads YYEEEE. This CDR3 has 15 residues. The V gene lost 0 bases and the J gene lost 2 bases, with 9 bases spanning the gap.

This chain connects TRBV5-1 to TRBJ2-7, with 10 positions matching TRBD2. Germline V gene sequence: CDR1 SGHRS, CDR2 YFSETQ. The V and J ends lost 6 bases and 2 bases, in that order; junction bases with no gene match: 5. CDR3 length equals 14 residues. This CDR3 is CASKTSGLAYEQYF. CDR3 bases: TGCGCCAGCAAGACTAGCGGGCTCGCCTACGAGCAGTACTTC.

This clonotype came up many times. The chain uses TRBV5-1 and TRBJ1-1, with D perhaps matching TRBD1 (6 bases). The length of the CDR3 is 15 residues. The germline V and J ends were trimmed by 4 bases and 4 bases, with 17 bases remaining between them. The germline CDR1 and CDR2 sequences are SGHRS and YFSETQ. CDR3 in DNA: TGCGCCAGCAGCACCTCAGGGGTGGGAAGCACTGAAGCTTTCTTT. This encodes CASSTSGVGSTEAFF.

This clonotype was counted at least ten times. This sequence joins TRBV9 and TRBJ2-7; D is ambiguous. Germline lookup yields CDR1 SGDLS and CDR2 YYNGEE. V lost 2 bases and J lost 6, with 12 bases in between. The CDR3 is 13 amino acids. This CDR3 is CASSVMSEAEQYF. CDR3 nucleotide sequence: TGTGCCAGCAGCGTCATGAGCGAGGCCGAGCAGTACTTC. The entire variable domain, with the rest obtained from reference TRBV9 and TRBJ2-7, is as follows: DSGVTQTPKHLITATGQRVTLRCSPRSGDLSVYWYQQSLDQGLQFLIQYYNGEERAKGNILERFSAQQFPDLHSELNLSSLELGDSALYFCASSVMSEAEQYFGPGTRLTVT.

The rearrangement uses TRBV20-1 and TRBJ2-7; D gene ambiguous. The CDR3 covers 12 residues. Trimming pared 6 bases from V and 4 bases from J, leaving 13 bases between. Germline CDR1 reads DFQATT; CDR2 reads SNEGSKA (reference sequence). The CDR3 here is CSASQVGYEQYF. CDR3 coding DNA: TGCAGTGCATCACAAGTCGGGTACGAGCAGTACTTC.

This clonotype was seen at least ten times. The V and J genes are TRBV27 and TRBJ2-7, with TRBD2 identical over 8 bases. V was pared by 6 bases and J by 2 bases, with 3 bases of the junction left unmatched. CDR1 is MNHEY and CDR2 is SMNVEV in the germline V gene (reference sequence). The CDR3 is made up of 13 amino acids. The CDR3 DNA follows: TGTGCCAGCAGGAGCGGGAGCCCCTACGAGCAGTACTTC. Protein product: CASRSGSPYEQYF.

This clonotype was recorded at least ten times. The gene calls are TRBV15 and TRBJ2-5, with 8 positions matching TRBD2. With V trimmed by 0 bases and J by 5 bases, 11 bases remained unmatched. The CDR3 extends over 17 amino acids. The germline gives CDR1 LNHNV, CDR2 YYDKDF (reference sequence). CDR3 amino acids: CATSRDPIAGSGETQYF. The CDR3 nucleotides read TGTGCCACCAGCAGAGATCCGATAGCGGGATCGGGGGAGACCCAGTACTTC. The full variable domain, completed using reference TRBV15 and TRBJ2-5, is DAMVIQNPRYQVTQFGKPVTLSCSQTLNHNVMYWYQQKSSQAPKLLFHYYDKDFNNEADTPDNFQSRRPNTSFCFLDIRSPGLGDTAMYLCATSRDPIAGSGETQYFGPGTRLLVL.

At least ten counts were recorded for this clonotype. The chain has TRBV29-1 and TRBJ2-1, with 7 bases that match TRBD1. Germline trimming cut 6 bases from V and 2 bases from J; bases unmatched to any gene: 13. The CDR3 runs to 16 residues. Germline assignment: CDR1 SQVTM and CDR2 ANQGSEA. The CDR3 here is CSVEPQTGVAYNEQFF. The CDR3 nucleotides read TGCAGCGTCGAGCCACAAACAGGGGTGGCCTACAATGAGCAGTTCTTC.

A note on this clonotype: Compared with germline, one end of the junction differs, possibly owing to a read error. The rearrangement uses TRBV27 and TRBJ2-7; D unclear. Germline-derived CDR1 and CDR2 are MNHEY and SMNVEV (reference sequence). The CDR3 has 13 amino acids. The CDR3 region is CASRFGEGYEQYF. As DNA, the CDR3 is TGTGCCAGCCGTTTCGGCGAAGGCTACGAGCAGTACTTC.

This clonotype occurred many times. The J gene is TRBJ2-1, the V gene TRBV5-1, with 10 bases aligning to TRBD2. The CDR3 loop spans 16 amino acids. Germline lookup yields CDR1 SGHRS and CDR2 YFSETQ. V shed 4 bases, J shed 4 bases, and the junction held 8 bases outside the gene matches. CDR3 sequence: CASSASGTSAYNEQFF. The CDR3 coding sequence is TGCGCCAGCAGCGCATCCGGGACTAGCGCTTACAATGAGCAGTTCTTC.